This TCR beta chain was documented in a study of control samples from healthy donors and cancer patients. The assay was immunoSEQ multiplex PCR, and TCRdb's table has in-frame clones only and misses some. The table has 100,000 to 150,000 clones, approximately 92% seen once; the top ten hold 0.5% to 0.7%. This receptor was taken from a man at least 80 years old with head and neck cancer. Sequencing was performed on PBMCs.

The DNA of the CDR3 is TGTGCCAGCAGTCACAGGCTAGCGGGAGCGGGCACCGGGGAGCTGTTTTTT. This encodes CASSHRLAGAGTGELFF. The chain recombines TRBV6-6 with TRBJ2-2; 10 bases line up with TRBD2. CDR1 and CDR2 (germline): MNHNY, SVGAGI (reference sequence). CDR3 length: 17 residues. V trimming: 5 bases; J trimming: 4 bases; junction bases outside the gene matches: 10.